Sequencing of this T cell receptor beta chain was carried out in a study of blood T cell repertoires in COVID-19. Study as a whole: COVID-19 samples from acute and convalescent phases originated in the United States, Italy and Spain. T cells, B-cell-depleted T cells, or PBMCs supplied cDNA or gDNA.

Original handling: Counts of nucleated cells, estimated from reference gene primer amplification, were obtained. This table comes from immunoSEQ multiplex PCR, and its TCRdb copy is limited to in-frame clones, with some not included. V, J and clone size are taken as reported in that table, and D and trimming were inferred from the DNA itself. The sample has 200,000 to 250,000 clones, under 85% seen once. The germline CDR1 and CDR2 sequences are SEHNR and FQNEAQ (reference sequence). The V and J ends lost 11 bases and 7 bases respectively, with 8 bases between them. This CDR3 has 10 amino acids. Enrolled during active infection, Seattle patients were then followed longitudinally.

The chain carries TRBV7-9 and TRBJ2-2, with D possibly being TRBD2 (5 bases). This receptor was identified in a woman of 80 years or more with COVID-19, enrolled during active disease. Material for sequencing was peripheral blood. CDR3 bases: TGTGCCCTCCGGGGCGGGGAGCTGTTTTTT. Translating gives CALRGGELFF. Supplemented by reference TRBV7-9 and TRBJ2-2, the full variable domain reads DTGVSQNPRHKITKRGQNVTFRCDPISEHNRLYWYRQTLGQGPEFLTYFQNEAQLEKSRLLSDRFSAERPKGSFSTLEIQRTEQGDSAMYLCALRGGELFFGEGSRLTVL.